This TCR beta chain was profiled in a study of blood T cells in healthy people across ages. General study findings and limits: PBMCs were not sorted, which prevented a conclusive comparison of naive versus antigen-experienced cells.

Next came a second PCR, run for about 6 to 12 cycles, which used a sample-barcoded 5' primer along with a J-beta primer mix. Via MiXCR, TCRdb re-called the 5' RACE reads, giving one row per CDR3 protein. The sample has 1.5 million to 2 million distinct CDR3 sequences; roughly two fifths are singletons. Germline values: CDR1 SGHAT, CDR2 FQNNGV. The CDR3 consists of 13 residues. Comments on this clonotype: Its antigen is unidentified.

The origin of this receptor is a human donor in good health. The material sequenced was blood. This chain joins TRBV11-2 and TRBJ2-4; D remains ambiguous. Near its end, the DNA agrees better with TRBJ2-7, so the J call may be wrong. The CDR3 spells CASSFDPPGEQYF. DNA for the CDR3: TGTGCCAGCAGCTTTGATCCACCGGGCGAGCAGTACTTC.